The 17 T cell receptor beta chains below come from one sample, sequenced in a study of response to subunit inactivated influenza vaccine. TCRdb recomputed calls from the RT-PCR reads with MiXCR, one row per CDR3 protein. The sample shows 700,000 to 900,000 distinct CDR3 sequences, around 20% of them seen only once. The starting material was PBMCs from blood, obtained 4 to 6 days after vaccination. The receptors were gathered from a man aged 45 to 65 who received an inactivated influenza vaccine.

This clonotype was seen more than once but under ten times. The chain couples TRBV7-6 to TRBJ2-2, with 7 bases aligning to TRBD1. Germline V CDR1 and CDR2: SGHVS, FNYEAQ. CDR3 length equals 16 residues. Unmatched junction bases numbered 5, after V lost 1 base and J lost 3 bases. CDR3 sequence reads: CASSLGQGRDTGELFF. DNA of the CDR3: TGTGCCAGCAGCTTAGGACAGGGAAGGGACACCGGGGAGCTGTTTTTT.

There are many counts of this clonotype. The J gene is TRBJ1-5, the V gene TRBV12-3 or TRBV12-4; D is perhaps TRBD1 (5 bases). This CDR3 comprises 12 residues. The germline V and J ends were trimmed by 7 bases and 6 bases, with 10 bases remaining between them. The DNA for the CDR3 is TGTGCCAGCACCGGGACGGCTCAGCCCCAGCATTTT. This gives the protein CASTGTAQPQHF.

This clonotype was observed a few times. The CDR3: CASRTSGSTDTQYF. The CDR3 bases are TGTGCCAGCAGGACGTCGGGGTCCACAGATACGCAGTATTTT. The chain recombines TRBV7-2 with TRBJ2-3; D perhaps matches TRBD2 (5 bases). The germline V and J ends were trimmed by 6 bases and 2 bases, with 12 bases remaining between them. This CDR3 is 14 amino acids long. CDR1 SGHTA and CDR2 FQGNSA come from the germline V gene.

The chain carries TRBV12-3 or TRBV12-4 and TRBJ2-2; D gene unclear. The ends were cut back, 5 bases at V and 0 bases at J, with 10 bases in the middle. This CDR3 contains 15 residues. The CDR3 DNA is TGTGCCAGCAGTCGCCCGCCACCGAACACCGGGGAGCTGTTTTTT. It translates to CASSRPPPNTGELFF.

The table lists this clonotype with a few counts. The genes are TRBV20-1 and TRBJ2-3; D tentatively fits TRBD1 or TRBD2 (5 bases each). CDR1 DFQATT and CDR2 SNEGSKA come from the germline V gene (reference sequence). CDR3 size: 16 residues. Trimming took 0 bases from V and 0 from J, leaving 13 bases between them. The CDR3 sequence: CSARDPGRGSTDTQYF. In nucleotides, the CDR3 is TGCAGTGCTAGAGATCCGGGACGAGGGAGCACAGATACGCAGTATTTT.

The chain carries TRBV15 and TRBJ2-1; 10 bases agree with TRBD2. The CDR3 loop spans 15 amino acids. From germline, CDR1 is LNHNV and CDR2 YYDKDF (reference sequence). The V segment lost 6 bases and the J segment 2 bases; nucleotides outside the gene matches: 4. The DNA for the CDR3 is TGTGCCACCAGTGATCTAGCGGGGGCCTACAATGAGCAGTTCTTC. Translating it yields CATSDLAGAYNEQFF.

This clonotype turned up a few times. This chain uses TRBV6-5 with TRBJ2-5, with 13 bases fitting TRBD2. The CDR3 is 18 amino acids. The germline V gene encodes CDR1 MNHEY and CDR2 SVGAGI. The J segment lost 0 bases and the V segment lost 2 bases, leaving 6 bases of the junction unmatched. Written as DNA, the CDR3 is TGTGCCAGCAGTTACCCGGGACTAGCGGGACAGTACCAAGAGACCCAGTACTTC. It specifies CASSYPGLAGQYQETQYF.

CDR3 coding DNA: TGCAGTGCTGGCCGGGACACCGTCTACAATGAGCAGTTCTTC. Amino acid sequence: CSAGRDTVYNEQFF. The V gene is TRBV20-1, the J gene TRBJ2-1; the D gene is possibly TRBD1 (6 bases). CDR3 size: 14 residues. The V and J ends lost 5 bases and 3 bases respectively, with 14 bases between them. The germline CDR1 and CDR2 sequences are DFQATT and SNEGSKA (reference sequence).

The chain has TRBV12-3 or TRBV12-4 and TRBJ2-7; D possibly matches TRBD1 or TRBD2 (5 bases each). Trimming left V 8 bases short and J 4 bases short, with 18 bases between. This CDR3 comprises 14 residues. The CDR3 protein is CASRPGQGRYEQYF. CDR3 coding DNA: TGTGCCAGCCGGCCGGGGCAGGGAAGGTACGAGCAGTACTTC.

V gene TRBV10-3 combines with J gene TRBJ1-5; D remains unclear. Deletions cut 2 bases from V and 2 bases from J, with 4 bases between. The CDR3 runs 13 residues. Germline V CDR1 and CDR2: ENHRY, SYGVKD. CDR3 in amino acids: CAISEAGNQPQHF. The CDR3 DNA reads as TGTGCCATCAGTGAGGCAGGCAATCAGCCCCAGCATTTT.

On this clonotype itself: A junction boundary mismatches the germline segment, possibly from a read error. The chain recombines TRBV5-1 with TRBJ1-6; D gene ambiguous. This CDR3 has 15 residues. Germline CDR1 is SGHRS and CDR2 is YFSETQ. The CDR3 region is CASSLYQNYNSPLNF. CDR3 coding DNA: TGCGCCAGCAGCTTATACCAGAACTATAATTCACCCCTCAACTTT.

This clonotype was observed a handful of times. The rearrangement uses TRBV6-2 or TRBV6-3 and TRBJ2-2; 9 nucleotides match TRBD2. CDR3 size: 20 residues. The junction had 16 bases not matched to a gene; V was cut back by 5 bases and J by 0 bases. The germline CDR1 and CDR2 sequences are MNHEY and SVGEGT. CDR3 protein: CASSTDESGGTGANTGELFF. The CDR3 DNA reads TGTGCCAGCAGTACCGACGAGAGCGGGGGGACCGGTGCGAACACCGGGGAGCTGTTTTTT.

The chain has TRBV18 and TRBJ1-2; D call uncertain. The germline V and J ends were trimmed by 3 bases and 3 bases, with 8 bases remaining between them. Per the germline V gene, CDR1 is KGHSH and CDR2 is LQKENI. The CDR3 extends over 13 amino acids. CDR3 sequence: CASSPDGHYGYTF. The CDR3 coding sequence is TGTGCCAGCTCACCCGACGGACACTATGGCTACACCTTC.

The genes are TRBV6-2 or TRBV6-3 and TRBJ2-6, with TRBD1 identical over 11 bases. CDR3 length: 20 residues. Germline trimming cut 5 bases from V and 0 bases from J; bases unmatched to any gene: 12. CDR1 is MNHEY, CDR2 SVGEGT, per germline. CDR3 nucleotide sequence: TGTGCCAGCAGTCCCGTTACCGGGACAGGGGGTTACTCTGGGGCCAACGTCCTGACTTTC. Translating gives CASSPVTGTGGYSGANVLTF.

This chain links TRBV15 with TRBJ2-3, with D possibly being TRBD2 (5 bases). This CDR3 comprises 15 residues. V lost 1 base and J lost 6, with 14 bases in between. Germline CDR1 is LNHNV and CDR2 is YYDKDF (reference sequence). The CDR3 DNA reads as TGTGCCACCAGCAGAGTTGGGCTAGCATCTGATACGCAGTATTTT. Translation: CATSRVGLASDTQYF.

The chain recombines TRBV12-3 or TRBV12-4 with TRBJ1-2; 9 nucleotides line up with TRBD1. CDR3 length: 15 residues. The V gene end was trimmed by 3 bases and the J gene end by 7 bases; junction bases not matched to a gene: 9. CDR3 residues: CASSLADRGYSGYTF. CDR3 nucleotides: TGTGCCAGCAGTTTGGCGGACAGGGGATATAGTGGCTACACCTTC.

V gene TRBV5-5 combines with J gene TRBJ1-5; D remains unclear. V was pared by 7 bases and J by 3 bases, with 11 bases between. CDR1 is SGHKS, CDR2 YYEKEE, per germline (reference sequence). CDR3 length: 13 amino acids. The CDR3 sequence: CASSTRVNQPQHF. In DNA form, the CDR3 reads TGTGCCAGCTCTACCAGAGTCAATCAGCCCCAGCATTTT.